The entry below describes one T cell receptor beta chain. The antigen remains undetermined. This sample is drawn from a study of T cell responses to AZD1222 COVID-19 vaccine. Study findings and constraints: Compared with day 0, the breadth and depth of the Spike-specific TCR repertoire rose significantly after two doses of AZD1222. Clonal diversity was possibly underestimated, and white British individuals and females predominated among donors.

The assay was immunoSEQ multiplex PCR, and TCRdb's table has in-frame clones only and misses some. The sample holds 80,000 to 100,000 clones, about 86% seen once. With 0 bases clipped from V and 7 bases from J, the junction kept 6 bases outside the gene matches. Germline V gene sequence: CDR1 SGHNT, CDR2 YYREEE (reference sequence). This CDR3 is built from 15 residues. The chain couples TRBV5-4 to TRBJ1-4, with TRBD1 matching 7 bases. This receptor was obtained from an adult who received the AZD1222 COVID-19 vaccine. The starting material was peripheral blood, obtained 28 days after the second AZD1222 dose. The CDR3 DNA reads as TGTGCCAGCAGCTTGGACAGGGGAGGGAGTGAAAAACTGTTTTTT. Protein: CASSLDRGGSEKLFF.